This T cell receptor beta chain appears in the sequencing data of a study of patients and donors after allogeneic stem cell transplantation. As to this clonotype: A much larger clone sits a single nucleotide away, making a read error possible.

TCRdb redid the calling of the RT-PCR reads with MiXCR, one entry per CDR3 protein. The sample consists of roughly 940,000 distinct CDR3 sequences, about 20% of them appearing once. CDR3 length equals 13 residues. The source of this sequence is a human donor who was either an allogeneic HSCT recipient or a stem cell or donor lymphocyte infusion donor (not recorded which). It is not recorded whose cells these are; they may come from a transplant donor. The V call is TRBV12-3 or TRBV12-4, the J call TRBJ1-5; tentative D call: TRBD1 (6 bases). Source material: blood, either unsorted or a sorted T cell fraction (not recorded which). CDR3 DNA sequence: TGTGCCAGCAGGTCGGGGGGCGGGCAGCACCAGCATTTT. Translated: CASRSGGGQHQHF.